The entry below describes one TCR beta chain. Its antigen is unknown. Base-call qualities are not available, and no considerably larger clone is one nucleotide away. This record comes from a study of long-term antiretroviral therapy in people with HIV (dated 2022 in TCRdb). For the study in its entirety: Collection of the earliest samples took place about a decade ahead of the 2015 WHO recommendation for immediate ART, at a time when ART was typically delayed until CD4 counts fell. Among the 30 to 35 participants with HIV, about a dozen were female. No cross-contamination during QIAcube processing was shown when test extractions of a monoclonal T-cell line were performed alongside about 30 polyclonal samples. This retrospective serial study examined whether starting ART and sustained HIV suppression were associated with changes in the composition and diversity of the TRB repertoire in peripheral blood. From some 27 adults with confirmed HIV infection, the cohort provided around 180 cryopreserved PBMC samples, gathered serially across a mean of about six years (range 1-12). Here is what the overall study found, with its caveats: A significant increase in TRB diversity was found to be associated with ART initiation, although TRB diversity was observed to remain significantly below that of transplant donor controls even after long-term ART. Samples dated from the mid-2000s to the late 2010s, and the ART regimens used may be less effective than current ones. Because cell numbers in pre-ART samples were limited, unsorted PBMC were profiled instead of sorted CD4+ and CD8+ T cells. The repertoire was dominated across all time points by expanded TRB clones identified before ART initiation, although this dominance was seen to fluctuate and to decrease in many PLHIV after ART. Limited PBMC availability meant only the TCR beta chain was sequenced, without alpha chain pairing. Inferences about post-ART repertoire changes were limited because no data were available on ART adherence, viral resistance or therapy changes. Narrower CDR3 length ranges were observed in HIV repertoires than in controls, and an antigen-experienced repertoire with only a slight naive shift after ART was suggested by the network structure.

CDR1 and CDR2 are drawn from the germline V gene (reference sequence): MNHEY, SMNVEV. The CDR3 sequence holds 14 residues, the cysteine and phenylalanine included. The sequence is cut down to CDR3 DNA, 42 bases in frame from base 1. V is cut back by 2 bases and J by 6 bases, with 5 bases in the junction unmatched. Sequencing of the TRB variable region was done with the immunoSEQ hsTCRB v3.0 assay at survey level resolution. TRB sequencing targeted a depth of about 40,000-55,000 T-cell genomes per sample. TRB libraries were pooled and sequenced on an Illumina MiSeq using a v3 150-cycle kit. The published analysis was carried out like this. Repertoire analysis was run in R within a reproducible Nextflow workflow that covered QC, data transformation and analysis. LymphoSeq2, an R package for exploring AIRR-Seq data, was used to implement the custom analyses. Four samples that yielded fewer than 5000 total TRB sequences were excluded, so that approximately 170 HIV repertoires were analyzed. Of the 188 retained HIV repertoires, approximately 57 were collected before and about 130 after ART initiation. Repertoires were downsampled to 5000 TRB nucleotide sequences, and summary statistics were averaged over 100 downsampling iterations. Only TRB sequences with CDR3 regions of at least seven amino acids were retained for analysis. Two measures captured diversity: a Shannon entropy-derived clonality score and the Gini coefficient. Repertoire networks linked the top 5000 CDR3 amino acid sequences whenever two sequences differed by an edit distance of one. Antigen specificity groups and MHC restriction were predicted for TRB CDR3 amino acid sequences with GLIPH2. Known CMV, EBV, HIV or tissue antigen associations were flagged by matching CDR3 amino acid sequences against VDJdb and McPAS-TCR. Pre-ART, post-ART and control groups were compared with Wilcoxon signed-rank tests and Holm-Bonferroni correction. As stored in TCRdb, this immuneACCESS dataset retains in-frame rearrangements with V and J assigned. A fraction of the clones does not appear; measured against another copy, unresolved V genes explain less than half of the discrepancy, and the remainder lacks a known reason. V and J calls and clone size are those listed in that table; D and trimming were worked out from the DNA. Recorded for this sample are tens of thousands of clones; more than 70% of them occurred a single time. More than 7% of the sample goes to the ten largest clones.

Inclusion was restricted to participants for whom at least one PBMC sample before ART initiation and at least two post-ART samples were available. All participants with HIV were treated in the United States of America. Before DNA extraction, cryopreserved samples of about 0.95-10 million PBMC were thawed and then washed. At the time of the earliest PBMC sample for each participant with HIV, ages ranged from about 20 to 55 years. Each participant contributed PBMC samples from 1-4 timepoints before ART initiation and 2-8 timepoints after ART initiation, with a median of 7 samples. Serial HIV viral load, CD4+ T-cell count, ART history and demographic data were obtained for every participant. Using a Qiagen kit on a QIAcube, genomic DNA was extracted from unsorted PBMC, with samples processed in batches of 12.

The sample consisted of unsorted PBMCs, taken 4.8 to 5 years after starting antiretroviral therapy. The chain employs TRBV27 and TRBJ2-7, with 9 bases matching TRBD2. This TCR was sampled from a man between 40 and 49 years old with HIV. The DNA sequence is as follows: TGTGCCAGCAGTTTAAGTAGCGGGAGTCTCGAGCAGTACTTC. Translated, this gives CASSLSSGSLEQYF.